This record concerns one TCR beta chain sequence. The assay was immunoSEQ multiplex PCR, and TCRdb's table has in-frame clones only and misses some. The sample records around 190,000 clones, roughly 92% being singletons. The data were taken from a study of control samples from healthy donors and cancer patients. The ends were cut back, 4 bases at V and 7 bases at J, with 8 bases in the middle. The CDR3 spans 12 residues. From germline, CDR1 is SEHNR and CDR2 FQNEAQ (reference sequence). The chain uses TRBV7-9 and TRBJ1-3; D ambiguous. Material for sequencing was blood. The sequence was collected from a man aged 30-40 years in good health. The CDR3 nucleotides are TGTGCCAGCAGCTCCTCCCCGAACACCATATATTTT. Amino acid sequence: CASSSSPNTIYF.